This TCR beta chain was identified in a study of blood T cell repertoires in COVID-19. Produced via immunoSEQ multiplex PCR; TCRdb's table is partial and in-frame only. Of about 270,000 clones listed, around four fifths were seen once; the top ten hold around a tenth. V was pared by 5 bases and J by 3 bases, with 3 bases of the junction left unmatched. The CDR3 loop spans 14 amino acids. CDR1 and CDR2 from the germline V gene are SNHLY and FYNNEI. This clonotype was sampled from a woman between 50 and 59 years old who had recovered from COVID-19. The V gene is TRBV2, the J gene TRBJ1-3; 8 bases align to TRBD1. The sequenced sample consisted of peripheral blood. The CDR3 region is CASSLQGVGNTIYF. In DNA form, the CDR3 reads TGTGCCAGCAGTTTACAGGGGGTTGGAAACACCATATATTTT.